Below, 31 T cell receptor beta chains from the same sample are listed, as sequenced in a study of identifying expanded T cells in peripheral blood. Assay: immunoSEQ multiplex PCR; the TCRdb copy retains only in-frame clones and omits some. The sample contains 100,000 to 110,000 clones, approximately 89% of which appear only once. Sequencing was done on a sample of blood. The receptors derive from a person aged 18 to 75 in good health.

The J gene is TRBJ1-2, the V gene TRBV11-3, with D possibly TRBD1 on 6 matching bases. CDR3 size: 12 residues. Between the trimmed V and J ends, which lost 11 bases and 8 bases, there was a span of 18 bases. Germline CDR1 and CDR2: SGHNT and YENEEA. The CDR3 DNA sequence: TGTGCCGTGTCGTGGGGGGCGAAGGGCTACACCTTC. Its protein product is CAVSWGAKGYTF.

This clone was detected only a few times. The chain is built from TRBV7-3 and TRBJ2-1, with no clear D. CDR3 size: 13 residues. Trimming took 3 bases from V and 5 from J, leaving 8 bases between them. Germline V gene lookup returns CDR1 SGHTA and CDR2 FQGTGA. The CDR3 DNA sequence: TGTGCCAGCAGCTTCGGGCCGAACAATGAGCAGTTCTTC. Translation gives CASSFGPNNEQFF.

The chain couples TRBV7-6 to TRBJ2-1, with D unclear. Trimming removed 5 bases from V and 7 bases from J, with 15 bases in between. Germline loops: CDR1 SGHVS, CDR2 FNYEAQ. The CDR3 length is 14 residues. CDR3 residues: CASSARQLDNEQFF. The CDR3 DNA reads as TGTGCCAGCAGCGCCCGGCAGCTAGATAATGAGCAGTTCTTC.

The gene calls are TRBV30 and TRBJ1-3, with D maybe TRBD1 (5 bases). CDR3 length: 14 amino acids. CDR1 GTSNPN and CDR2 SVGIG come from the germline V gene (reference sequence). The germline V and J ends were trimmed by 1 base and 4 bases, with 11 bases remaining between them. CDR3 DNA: TGTGCCTGGAGTGACGGGGCCGGGGGAAACACCATATATTTT. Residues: CAWSDGAGGNTIYF.

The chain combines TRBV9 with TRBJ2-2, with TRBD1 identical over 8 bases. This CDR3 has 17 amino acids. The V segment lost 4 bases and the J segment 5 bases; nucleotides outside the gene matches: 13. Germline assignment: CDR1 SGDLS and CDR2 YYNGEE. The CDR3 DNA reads TGTGCCAGCAGCCCATCACCCCAGGGGGCAGGTACCGGGGAGCTGTTTTTT. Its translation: CASSPSPQGAGTGELFF.

The CDR3 DNA follows: TGTGCCAGCAGTTCGTCAGGGGCGGCAGGGGGGACACCCCTCCACTTT. Encoded protein: CASSSSGAAGGTPLHF. The genes are TRBV6-5 and TRBJ1-6; TRBD1 matches at 7 bases. The V gene's germline CDR1 is MNHEY and CDR2 SVGAGI. CDR3 length: 16 amino acids. Trimming at V came to 4 bases and at J to 11 bases, leaving 14 bases not matched to a gene.

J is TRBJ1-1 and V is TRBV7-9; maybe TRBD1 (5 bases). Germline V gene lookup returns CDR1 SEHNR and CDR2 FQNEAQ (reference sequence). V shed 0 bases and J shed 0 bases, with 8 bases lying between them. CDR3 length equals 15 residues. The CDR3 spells CASSLARGLNTEAFF. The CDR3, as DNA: TGTGCCAGCAGCTTAGCAAGGGGACTGAACACTGAAGCTTTCTTT.

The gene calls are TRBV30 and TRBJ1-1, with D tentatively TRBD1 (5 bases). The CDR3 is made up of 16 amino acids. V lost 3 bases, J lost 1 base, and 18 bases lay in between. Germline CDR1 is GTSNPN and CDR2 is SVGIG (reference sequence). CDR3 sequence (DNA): TGTGCCTGGAGAAGGCCGGGTCTAGGGGAGAACACTGAAGCTTTCTTT. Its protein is CAWRRPGLGENTEAFF. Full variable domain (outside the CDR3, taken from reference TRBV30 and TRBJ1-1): SQTIHQWPATLVQPVGSPLSLECTVEGTSNPNLYWYRQAAGRGLQLLFYSVGIGQISSEVPQNLSASRPQDRQFILSSKKLLLSDSGFYLCAWRRPGLGENTEAFFGQGTRLTVV.

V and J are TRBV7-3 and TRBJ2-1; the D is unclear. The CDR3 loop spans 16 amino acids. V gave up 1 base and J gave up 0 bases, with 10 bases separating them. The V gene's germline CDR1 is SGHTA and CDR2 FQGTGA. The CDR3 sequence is CASSLSSSSSYNEQFF. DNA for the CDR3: TGTGCCAGCAGCTTAAGCTCTTCGAGCTCCTACAATGAGCAGTTCTTC.

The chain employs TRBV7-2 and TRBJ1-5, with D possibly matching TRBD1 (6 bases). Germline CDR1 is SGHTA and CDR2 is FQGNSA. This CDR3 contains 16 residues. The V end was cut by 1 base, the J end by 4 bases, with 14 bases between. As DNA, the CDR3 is TGTGCCAGCAGCTTAGAGGGGGGGCTAGGGAATCAGCCCCAGCATTTT. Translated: CASSLEGGLGNQPQHF.

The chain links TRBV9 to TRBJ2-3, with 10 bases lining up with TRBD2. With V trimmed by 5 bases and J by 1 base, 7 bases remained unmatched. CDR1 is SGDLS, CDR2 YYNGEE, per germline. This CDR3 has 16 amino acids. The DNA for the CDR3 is TGTGCCAGCAGTCCTAGCGGGAGTGGTCGCACAGATACGCAGTATTTT. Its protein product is CASSPSGSGRTDTQYF.

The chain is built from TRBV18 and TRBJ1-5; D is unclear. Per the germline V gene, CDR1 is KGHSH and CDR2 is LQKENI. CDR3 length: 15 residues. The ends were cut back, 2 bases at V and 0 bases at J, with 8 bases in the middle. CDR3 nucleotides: TGTGCCAGCTCACCAAAGAGGGATAGCAATCAGCCCCAGCATTTT. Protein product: CASSPKRDSNQPQHF.

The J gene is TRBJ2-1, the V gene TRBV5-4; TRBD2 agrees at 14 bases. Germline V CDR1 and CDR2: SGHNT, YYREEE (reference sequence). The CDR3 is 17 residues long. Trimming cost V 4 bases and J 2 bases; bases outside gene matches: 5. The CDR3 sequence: CASSPLTSGGAYNEQFF. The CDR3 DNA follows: TGTGCCAGCAGCCCTCTGACTAGCGGGGGGGCCTACAATGAGCAGTTCTTC.

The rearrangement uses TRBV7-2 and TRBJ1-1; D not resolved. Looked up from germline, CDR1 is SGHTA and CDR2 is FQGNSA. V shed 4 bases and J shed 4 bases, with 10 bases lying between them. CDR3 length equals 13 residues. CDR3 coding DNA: TGTGCCAGCAGCTCCCAGGCCCTCACTGAAGCTTTCTTT. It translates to CASSSQALTEAFF.

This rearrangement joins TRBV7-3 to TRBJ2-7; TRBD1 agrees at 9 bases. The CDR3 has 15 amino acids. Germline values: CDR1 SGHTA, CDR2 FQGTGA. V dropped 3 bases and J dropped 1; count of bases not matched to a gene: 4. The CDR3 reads CASSLGTGKSYEQYF. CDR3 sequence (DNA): TGTGCCAGCAGCTTGGGGACAGGGAAGTCCTACGAGCAGTACTTC.

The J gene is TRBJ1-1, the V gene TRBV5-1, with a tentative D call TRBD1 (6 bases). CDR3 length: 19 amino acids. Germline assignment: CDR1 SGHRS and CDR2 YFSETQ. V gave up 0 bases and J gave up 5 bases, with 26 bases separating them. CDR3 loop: CASSLGKLVGRKGGTEAFF. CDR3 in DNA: TGCGCCAGCAGCTTGGGGAAGTTAGTGGGACGTAAGGGGGGGACTGAAGCTTTCTTT.

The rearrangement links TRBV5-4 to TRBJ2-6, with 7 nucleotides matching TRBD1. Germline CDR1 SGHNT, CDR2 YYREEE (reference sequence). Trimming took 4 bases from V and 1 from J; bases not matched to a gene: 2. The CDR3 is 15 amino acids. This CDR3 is CASSPQGSGANVLTF. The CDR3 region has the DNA TGTGCCAGCAGCCCACAGGGGTCTGGGGCCAACGTCCTGACTTTC.

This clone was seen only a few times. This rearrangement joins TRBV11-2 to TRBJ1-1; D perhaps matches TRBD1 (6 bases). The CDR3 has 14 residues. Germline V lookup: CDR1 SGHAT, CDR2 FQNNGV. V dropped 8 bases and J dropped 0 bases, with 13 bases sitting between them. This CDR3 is CASLGQLMNTEAFF. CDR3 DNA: TGTGCCAGCTTAGGACAGCTTATGAACACTGAAGCTTTCTTT.

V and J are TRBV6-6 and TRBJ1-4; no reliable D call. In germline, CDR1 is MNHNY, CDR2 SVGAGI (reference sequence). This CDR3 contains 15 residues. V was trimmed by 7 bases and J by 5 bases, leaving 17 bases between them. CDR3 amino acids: CASKYGGRGNEKLFF. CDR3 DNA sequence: TGTGCCAGCAAGTACGGTGGCAGAGGAAATGAAAAACTGTTTTTT.

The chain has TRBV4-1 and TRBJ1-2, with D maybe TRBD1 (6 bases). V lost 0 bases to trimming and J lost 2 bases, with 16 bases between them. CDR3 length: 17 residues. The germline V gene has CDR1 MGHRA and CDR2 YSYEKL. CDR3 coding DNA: TGCGCCAGCAGCCAAGATCCCAGGGGATCCCCCAACTATGGCTACACCTTC. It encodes CASSQDPRGSPNYGYTF.

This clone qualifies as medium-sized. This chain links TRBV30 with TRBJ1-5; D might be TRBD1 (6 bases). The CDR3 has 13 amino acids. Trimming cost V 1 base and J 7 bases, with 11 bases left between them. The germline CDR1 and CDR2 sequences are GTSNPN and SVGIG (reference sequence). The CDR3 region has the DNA TGTGCCTGGAGTGAGGGGGATGGGCAGCCCCAGCATTTT. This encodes CAWSEGDGQPQHF.

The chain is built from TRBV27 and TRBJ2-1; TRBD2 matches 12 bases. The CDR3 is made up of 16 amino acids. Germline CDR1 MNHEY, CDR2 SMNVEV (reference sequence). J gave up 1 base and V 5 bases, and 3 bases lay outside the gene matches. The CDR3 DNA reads TGTGCCAGCAGTCCGACTAGCGGGGGTTCCTACAATGAGCAGTTCTTC. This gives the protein CASSPTSGGSYNEQFF.

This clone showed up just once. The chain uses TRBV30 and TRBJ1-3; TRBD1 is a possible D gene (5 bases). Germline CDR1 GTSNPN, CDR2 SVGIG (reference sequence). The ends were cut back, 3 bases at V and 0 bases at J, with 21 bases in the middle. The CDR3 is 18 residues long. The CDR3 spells CAWRGRGRALSSGNTIYF. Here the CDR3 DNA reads TGTGCCTGGAGAGGTCGGGGCAGGGCACTAAGCTCTGGAAACACCATATATTTT.

The CDR3 DNA is TGCGCCAGCAGCCAAGCCGACAGGGTGGGCAATCAGCCCCAGCATTTT. Protein: CASSQADRVGNQPQHF. The chain joins TRBV4-1 to TRBJ1-5; TRBD1 matches at 7 bases. The CDR3 is 16 amino acids. In germline, CDR1 is MGHRA, CDR2 YSYEKL. J gave up 2 bases and V 1 base, and 5 bases lay outside the gene matches.

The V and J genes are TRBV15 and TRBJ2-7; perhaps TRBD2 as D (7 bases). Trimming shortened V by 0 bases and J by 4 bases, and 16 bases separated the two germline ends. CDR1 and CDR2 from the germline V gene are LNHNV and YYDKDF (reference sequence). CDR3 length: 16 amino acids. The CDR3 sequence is CATSRDKGEGLYEQYF. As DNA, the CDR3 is TGTGCCACCAGCAGAGATAAGGGGGAGGGCCTGTACGAGCAGTACTTC.

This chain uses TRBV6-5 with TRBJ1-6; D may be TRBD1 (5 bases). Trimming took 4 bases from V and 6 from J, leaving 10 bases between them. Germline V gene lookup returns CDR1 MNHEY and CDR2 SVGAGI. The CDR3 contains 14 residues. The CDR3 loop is CASSSPGGNSPLHF. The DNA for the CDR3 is TGTGCCAGCAGTTCCCCTGGGGGTAATTCACCCCTCCACTTT.

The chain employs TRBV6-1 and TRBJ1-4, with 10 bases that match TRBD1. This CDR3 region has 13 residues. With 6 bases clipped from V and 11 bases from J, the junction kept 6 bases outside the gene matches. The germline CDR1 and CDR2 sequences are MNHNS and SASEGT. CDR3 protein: CASSPPGQGKLFF. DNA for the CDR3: TGTGCCAGCAGCCCACCGGGACAGGGGAAACTGTTTTTT.

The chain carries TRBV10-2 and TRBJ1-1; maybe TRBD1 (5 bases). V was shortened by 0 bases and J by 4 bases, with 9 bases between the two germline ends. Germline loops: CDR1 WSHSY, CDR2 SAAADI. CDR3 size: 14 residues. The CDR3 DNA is TGCGCCAGCAGTGAGTCGGGGACGGGCACTGAAGCTTTCTTT. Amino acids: CASSESGTGTEAFF.

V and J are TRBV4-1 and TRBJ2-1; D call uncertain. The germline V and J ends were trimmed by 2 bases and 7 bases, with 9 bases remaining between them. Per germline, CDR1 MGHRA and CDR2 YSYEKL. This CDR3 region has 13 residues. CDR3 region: CASSQTFRNEQFF. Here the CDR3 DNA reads TGCGCCAGCAGCCAAACCTTCAGGAATGAGCAGTTCTTC.

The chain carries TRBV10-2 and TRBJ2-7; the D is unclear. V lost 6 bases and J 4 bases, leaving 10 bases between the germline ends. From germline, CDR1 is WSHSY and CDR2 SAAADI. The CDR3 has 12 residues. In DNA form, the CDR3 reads TGCGCCAGCAGGGACGGAGCGTACGAGCAGTACTTC. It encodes CASRDGAYEQYF.

CDR3: CASSPSTLRHNYGYTF. CDR3 in DNA: TGTGCCAGCAGCCCTTCCACTCTGCGCCACAACTATGGCTACACCTTC. V usage is TRBV7-2 and J usage is TRBJ1-2; no clear D gene. Germline lookup yields CDR1 SGHTA and CDR2 FQGNSA. The CDR3 spans 16 residues. Trimming pared 5 bases from V and 2 bases from J, leaving 18 bases between.